The TCR beta chain under discussion was sequenced for a study of identical twins. Germline V CDR1 and CDR2: MDHEN, SYDVKM. The CDR3 contains 11 residues. V was clipped by 7 bases and J by 6 bases, with 10 bases between them. TCRdb reprocessed the 5' RACE reads with MiXCR, giving one entry per CDR3 protein. The table has some 730,000 distinct CDR3 sequences, about 20% seen once. The same sample was also studied in work on T cells expressing NK-cell markers.

The chain links TRBV28 to TRBJ2-7; maybe TRBD2 (6 bases). The origin of this receptor is a woman younger than 35 in good health. Sequenced sample: PBMCs. CDR3 in amino acids: CASTGDGEQYF. CDR3 coding DNA: TGTGCCAGCACGGGGGACGGCGAGCAGTACTTC.